This T cell receptor (beta chain) emerged from a study of shared clonotypes between healthy human individuals. Regarding the study as a whole: For naive CD4 cells, around 5% of clonotypes were shared across a few donors.

CD8 cells classed as naive were CD45RO-negative and positively selected for CCR7, excluding terminally differentiated effector memory CD45RA+ cells. Profiling relied on immunoSEQ multiplex PCR, and the TCRdb table lists in-frame clones only, not all of them. The sample shows 760,000 or so clones, 96% of them seen only once. The CDR3 is 19 residues long. After removal of 1 base from V and 5 bases from J, the junction contained 15 bases not matched to a gene. The germline V gene has CDR1 PRHDT and CDR2 FYEKMQ (reference sequence). Worth noting for this clone: Its target is not known.

The rearrangement links TRBV13 to TRBJ2-1; 9 bases line up with TRBD2. Sequenced input: naive CD8+ T cells sorted from blood. The clonotype originates from a man younger than 40 in good health. Written as DNA, the CDR3 is TGTGCCAGCAGCTTAGTTGGTAGCGGGAGTTTAGGATTAGACAATGAGCAGTTCTTC. This translates into CASSLVGSGSLGLDNEQFF.